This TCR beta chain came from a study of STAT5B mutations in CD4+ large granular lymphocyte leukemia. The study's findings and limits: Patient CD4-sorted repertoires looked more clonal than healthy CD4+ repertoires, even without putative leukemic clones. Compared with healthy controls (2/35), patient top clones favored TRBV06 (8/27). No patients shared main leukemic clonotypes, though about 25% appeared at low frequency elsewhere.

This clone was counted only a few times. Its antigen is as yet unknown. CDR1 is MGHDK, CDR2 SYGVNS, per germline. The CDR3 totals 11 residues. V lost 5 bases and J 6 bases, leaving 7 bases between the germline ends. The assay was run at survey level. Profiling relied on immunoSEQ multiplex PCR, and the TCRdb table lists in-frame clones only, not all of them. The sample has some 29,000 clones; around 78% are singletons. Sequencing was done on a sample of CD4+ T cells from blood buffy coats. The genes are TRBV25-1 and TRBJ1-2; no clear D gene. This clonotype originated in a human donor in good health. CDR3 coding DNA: TGTGCCAGCAGTAAACGAAATGGCTACACCTTC. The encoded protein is CASSKRNGYTF.